The clone carrying this T cell receptor beta chain occurred a few times. The target antigen is unknown. This sample stems from a study of cytomegalovirus exposure and HLA in healthy donors. Researchers ran the PCR with 60 Vbeta and 13 Jbeta primers. The method was immunoSEQ multiplex PCR; TCRdb's version includes in-frame clones alone and lacks a portion of them. The table shows approximately 150,000 clones, with 77% occurring only once. The CDR3 loop spans 14 amino acids. The V gene's germline CDR1 is SGHDT and CDR2 YYEEEE. Trimming pared 3 bases from V and 0 bases from J, leaving 10 bases between. Study results and limitations: Later analysis identified about 18,000 TCR beta sequences associated with HLA alleles, using a false discovery rate threshold of 0.05. For TCR beta chains, V- and J-gene trimming was later linked to a missense DCLRE1C variant. Presence/absence analysis assumed near-uniform sequencing depth across donors.

The sequence was obtained from a young woman in good health and CMV-seronegative. What was sequenced was PBMCs. The genes are TRBV5-6 and TRBJ2-7; possibly TRBD1 for D (5 bases). The CDR3 loop reads CASSSIDSSYEQYF. CDR3 DNA: TGTGCCAGCAGCTCGATAGACAGCTCCTACGAGCAGTACTTC.